This T cell receptor (beta chain) is from a study of shared clonotypes between healthy human individuals. Naivety among CD8 cells was defined by CD45RO negativity and positive CCR7 selection, thereby excluding terminally differentiated effector memory CD45RA+ cells. Genomic DNA of every subset was divided equally among multiple immunoSEQ plates. In the authors' workflow: ImmunoSEQ supplied junction-only sequences lacking quality scores, so filtering was different. Clones were sequenced by immunoSEQ multiplex PCR, and TCRdb holds only the in-frame ones, with some missing. The V and J calls and clone size are taken from that table; D and trimming were inferred from the DNA. The table records about 2.1 million clones, approximately 94% of them present only once. The CDR3 loop spans 16 amino acids. Germline loops: CDR1 GTSNPN, CDR2 SVGIG (reference sequence). Trimming at V came to 1 base and at J to 7 bases, leaving 8 bases not matched to a gene.

Sequencing used naive CD8+ T cells from PBMCs. This rearrangement joins TRBV30 to TRBJ2-2; 11 bases are shared with TRBD1. The source is a man younger than 35 in good health. Some clones in this sample may be carry-over from other donors' samples. The CDR3 sequence: CAWSAPGQGVLGELFF. DNA of the CDR3: TGTGCCTGGAGTGCCCCGGGACAGGGGGTACTCGGGGAGCTGTTTTTT.